These 2 T cell receptor beta chains share one sample of origin, sequenced in a study of blood T cell repertoires in COVID-19. Only in-frame clones appear in the TCRdb table, and some are missing; sequencing was by immunoSEQ multiplex PCR. The data contain around 100,000 clones, approximately 89% of them seen just once; the ten biggest clones take up approximately 17%. Sample: peripheral blood. These receptors all stem from a woman aged 80 or over in a cohort sampled during active COVID-19.

V is TRBV6-1 and J is TRBJ2-7; TRBD1 matches at 9 bases. The ends lost 4 bases at V and 0 bases at J; junction bases unmatched: 19. CDR1 and CDR2 (germline): MNHNS, SASEGT. This CDR3 is 20 amino acids long. CDR3 sequence: CASSGTTGGPRPGSSYEQYF. The CDR3 DNA follows: TGTGCCAGCAGTGGAACTACAGGGGGCCCTCGTCCCGGGAGCTCCTACGAGCAGTACTTC.

The rearrangement links TRBV5-1 to TRBJ2-7; 12 bases are a match to TRBD1. The CDR3 is made up of 15 amino acids. V lost 4 bases and J lost 0; bases outside the gene matches: 2. Germline V gene sequence: CDR1 SGHRS, CDR2 YFSETQ. CDR3 nucleotide sequence: TGCGCCAGCAGCCGGGGACAGGGGGCCTCCTACGAGCAGTACTTC. Residues: CASSRGQGASYEQYF. Drawing the rest from reference TRBV5-1 and TRBJ2-7, the complete variable domain is KAGVTQTPRYLIKTRGQQVTLSCSPISGHRSVSWYQQTPGQGLQFLFEYFSETQRNKGNFPGRFSGRQFSNSRSEMNVSTLELGDSALYLCASSRGQGASYEQYFGPGTRLTVT.